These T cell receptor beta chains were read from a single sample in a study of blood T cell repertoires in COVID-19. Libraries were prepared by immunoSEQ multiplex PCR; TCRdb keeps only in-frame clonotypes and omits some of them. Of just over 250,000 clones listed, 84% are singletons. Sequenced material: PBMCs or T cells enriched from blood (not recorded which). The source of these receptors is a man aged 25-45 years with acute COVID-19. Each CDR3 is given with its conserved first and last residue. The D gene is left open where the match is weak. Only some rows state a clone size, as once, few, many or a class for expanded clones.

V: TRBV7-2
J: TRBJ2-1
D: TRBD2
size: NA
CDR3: CASSSQGKPGLAARGQFF
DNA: TGTGCCAGCAGCTCTCAGGGGAAGCCGGGACTAGCGGCGAGGGGGCAGTTCTTC

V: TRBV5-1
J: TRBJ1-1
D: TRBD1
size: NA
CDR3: CASSGITGANTEAFF
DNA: TGCGCCAGCAGCGGGATTACAGGGGCCAACACTGAAGCTTTCTTT

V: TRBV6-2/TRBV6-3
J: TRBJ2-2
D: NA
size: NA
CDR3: CASSYRANTGELFF
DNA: TGTGCCAGCAGTTACAGAGCGAACACCGGGGAGCTGTTTTTT

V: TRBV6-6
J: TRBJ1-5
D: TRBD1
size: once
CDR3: CASSYSGQGHNQPQHF
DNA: TGTGCCAGCAGTTACTCGGGACAGGGACACAATCAGCCCCAGCATTTT

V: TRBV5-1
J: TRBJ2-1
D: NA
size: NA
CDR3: CASSFSLSSYNEQFF
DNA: TGTGCCAGCAGCTTCTCCTTGAGCTCCTACAATGAGCAGTTCTTC

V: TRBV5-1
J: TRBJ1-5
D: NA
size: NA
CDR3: CASRRDTEDQPQHF
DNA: TGCGCCAGCAGACGGGACACGGAGGATCAGCCCCAGCATTTT

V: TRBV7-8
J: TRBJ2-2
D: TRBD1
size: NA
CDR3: CASSLPTGVNTGELFF
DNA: TGTGCCAGCAGCTTGCCGACAGGGGTGAACACCGGGGAGCTGTTTTTT

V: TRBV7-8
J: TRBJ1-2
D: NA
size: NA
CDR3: CASSLGGAYGYTF
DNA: TGTGCCAGCAGCTTAGGCGGGGCCTATGGCTACACCTTC

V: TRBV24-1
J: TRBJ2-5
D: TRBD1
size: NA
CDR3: CATSVRDRYQETQYF
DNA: TGTGCCACCAGTGTACGGGACAGATATCAAGAGACCCAGTACTTC

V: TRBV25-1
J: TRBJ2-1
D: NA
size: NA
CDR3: CASSASLGEQFF
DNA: TGTGCCAGCAGTGCATCGCTAGGTGAGCAGTTCTTC

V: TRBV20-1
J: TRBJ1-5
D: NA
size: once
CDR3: CSASSGQPQHF
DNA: TGCAGTGCTAGTAGCGGTCAGCCCCAGCATTTT

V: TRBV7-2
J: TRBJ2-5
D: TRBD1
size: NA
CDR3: CASSPRTGLETQYF
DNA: TGTGCCAGCAGCCCCCGGACAGGGCTTGAGACCCAGTACTTC

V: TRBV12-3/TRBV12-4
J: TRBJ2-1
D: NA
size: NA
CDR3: CASTIGTLGEQFF
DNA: TGTGCCAGCACTATAGGGACATTAGGTGAGCAGTTCTTC

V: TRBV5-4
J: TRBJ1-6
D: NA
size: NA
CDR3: CASSTSTGYSPLHF
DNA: NA

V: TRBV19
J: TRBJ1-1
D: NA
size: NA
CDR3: CASSIEAGLEAFF
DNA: TGTGCCAGTAGTATAGAAGCAGGGTTGGAAGCTTTCTTT

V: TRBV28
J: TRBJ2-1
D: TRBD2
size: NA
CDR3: CASRRGGGTYNEQFF
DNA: TGTGCCAGCCGACGGGGCGGGGGAACCTACAATGAGCAGTTCTTC

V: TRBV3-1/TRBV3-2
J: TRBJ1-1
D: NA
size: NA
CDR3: CASSHRGGRSNTEAFF
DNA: TGTGCCAGCAGCCACAGGGGTGGTAGGTCGAACACTGAAGCTTTCTTT

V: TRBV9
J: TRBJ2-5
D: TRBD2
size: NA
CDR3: CASSVGEGRETQYF
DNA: TGTGCCAGCAGCGTAGGGGAGGGTAGGGAGACCCAGTACTTC

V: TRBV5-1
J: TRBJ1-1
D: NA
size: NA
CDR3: CASSDLDNPSTEAFF
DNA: TGCGCCAGCAGTGACCTGGACAACCCGAGCACTGAAGCTTTCTTT

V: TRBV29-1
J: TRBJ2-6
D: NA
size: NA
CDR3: CSVEDLRGYSGANVLTF
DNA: TGCAGCGTTGAAGATCTGAGAGGGTACTCTGGGGCCAACGTCCTGACTTTC

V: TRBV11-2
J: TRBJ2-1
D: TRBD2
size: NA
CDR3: CASSPPGLAYNEQFF
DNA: TGTGCCAGCAGCCCACCGGGACTAGCGTACAATGAGCAGTTCTTC

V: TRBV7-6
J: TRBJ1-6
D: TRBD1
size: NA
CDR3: CASSLGVLGQLNIDNSPLHF
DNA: TGTGCCAGCAGCTTAGGTGTTCTGGGACAGCTAAATATTGATAATTCACCCCTCCACTTT

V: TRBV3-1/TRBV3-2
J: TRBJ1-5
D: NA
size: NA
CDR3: CASSLTFKGTKGQPQHF
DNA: TGTGCCAGCAGCCTAACATTTAAAGGGACAAAGGGTCAGCCCCAGCATTTT

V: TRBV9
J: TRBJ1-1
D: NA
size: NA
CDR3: CASSVVAGNTEAFF
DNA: TGTGCCAGCAGCGTAGTGGCGGGCAACACTGAAGCTTTCTTT

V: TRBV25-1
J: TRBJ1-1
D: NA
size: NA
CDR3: CASSAGRDYTNTEAFF
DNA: TGTGCCAGCAGTGCGGGCAGGGACTATACGAACACTGAAGCTTTCTTT

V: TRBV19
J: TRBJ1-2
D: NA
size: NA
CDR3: CASSQGTGSGYTF
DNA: TGTGCCAGTAGCCAAGGGACCGGGAGTGGCTACACCTTC

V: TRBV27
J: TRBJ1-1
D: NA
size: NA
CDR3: CASSIPGQRAFF
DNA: TGTGCCAGCAGTATACCGGGACAAAGGGCTTTCTTT